This entry lists 19 T cell receptor beta chains sequenced from one sample in a study of cytomegalovirus exposure and HLA in healthy donors. Clones were read by immunoSEQ multiplex PCR, and TCRdb kept only the in-frame ones, dropping some. The data show approximately 97,000 clones, 85% to 95% seen once. Source material: PBMCs. These receptors all come from a woman aged 25 to 39 in good health and CMV-seropositive.

The gene calls are TRBV29-1 and TRBJ2-4, with no clear D. The V end was cut by 2 bases, the J end by 4 bases, with 9 bases between. The length of the CDR3 is 13 residues. CDR1 is SQVTM and CDR2 is ANQGSEA in the germline V gene. The CDR3 nucleotides read TGCAGCGTTGAATTGGAGTCTAAAAACATTCAGTACTTC. This gives the protein CSVELESKNIQYF.

This clone was observed a single time. This chain uses TRBV25-1 with TRBJ2-7; D possibly corresponds to TRBD1 (5 bases). CDR1 is MGHDK and CDR2 is SYGVNS in the germline V gene. The CDR3 contains 12 residues. Between the trimmed V and J ends, which lost 10 bases and 0 bases, there was a span of 10 bases. The chain's CDR3 is CATRQYSYEQYF. CDR3 nucleotides: TGTGCCACGCGACAGTACTCCTACGAGCAGTACTTC.

The chain links TRBV4-3 to TRBJ2-3, with 11 bases that match TRBD2. The germline V gene has CDR1 LGHNA and CDR2 YSLEER. This CDR3 region has 18 residues. J was trimmed by 2 bases and V by 1 base; bases with no gene match: 8. CDR3 coding DNA: TGCGCCAGCAGCCAAGTTGGGGTAGCGGGAGGGTACACAGATACGCAGTATTTT. Translated, it gives CASSQVGVAGGYTDTQYF.

The gene calls are TRBV28 and TRBJ2-5, with D possibly TRBD1 on 6 matching bases. The CDR3 consists of 13 residues. Germline lookup yields CDR1 MDHEN and CDR2 SYDVKM. V dropped 5 bases and J dropped 2 bases, with 9 bases sitting between them. The CDR3: CASSQQGQETQYF. The CDR3 DNA is TGTGCCAGCAGTCAACAGGGACAAGAGACCCAGTACTTC. Supplemented by reference TRBV28 and TRBJ2-5, the full variable domain reads DVKVTQSSRYLVKRTGEKVFLECVQDMDHENMFWYRQDPGLGLRLIYFSYDVKMKEKGDIPEGYSVSREKKERFSLILESASTNQTSMYLCASSQQGQETQYFGPGTRLLVL.

CDR3 sequence: CSVEPGTGGASEAFF. CDR3 sequence (DNA): TGCAGCGTTGAACCAGGGACAGGGGGTGCGTCTGAAGCTTTCTTT. This chain uses TRBV29-1 with TRBJ1-1; 11 bases fit TRBD1. The CDR3 is 15 amino acids. V trimming: 2 bases; J trimming: 6 bases; junction bases outside the gene matches: 8. Germline V gene lookup returns CDR1 SQVTM and CDR2 ANQGSEA.

The chain employs TRBV9 and TRBJ2-3; 13 bases agree with TRBD2. Germline CDR1 and CDR2: SGDLS and YYNGEE. The CDR3 is 15 residues long. Trimming took 4 bases from V and 5 from J; bases not matched to a gene: 4. The DNA for the CDR3 is TGTGCCAGCAGCTTTCGGACTAGCGGGAGAGATACGCAGTATTTT. Amino acid sequence: CASSFRTSGRDTQYF.

The rearrangement joins TRBV9 to TRBJ2-1; the D is unclear. CDR3 length: 16 amino acids. The V and J ends lost 4 bases and 1 base respectively, with 15 bases between them. The germline gives CDR1 SGDLS, CDR2 YYNGEE. The chain's CDR3 is CASSPSLLLSYNEQFF. The DNA for the CDR3 is TGTGCCAGCAGCCCATCACTTTTGTTATCCTACAATGAGCAGTTCTTC.

The chain couples TRBV6-1 to TRBJ2-7, with 7 positions matching TRBD1. This CDR3 has 13 residues. Germline CDR1 MNHNS, CDR2 SASEGT. The V gene end was trimmed by 6 bases and the J gene end by 6 bases; junction bases not matched to a gene: 8. Here the CDR3 DNA reads TGTGCCAGCAGCAAAGGACAGGTTGGCGAGCAGTACTTC. It encodes CASSKGQVGEQYF.

The V and J genes are TRBV5-8 and TRBJ2-5, with 7 bases fitting TRBD2. The CDR3 has 14 amino acids. Per germline, CDR1 SGHTS and CDR2 YDEGEE. V shed 6 bases and J 5 bases; nucleotides not matched to a gene: 10. The chain's CDR3 is CASTRAGLAETQYF. The CDR3 DNA follows: TGTGCCAGCACCCGAGCGGGGCTTGCGGAGACCCAGTACTTC.

The rearrangement links TRBV6-6 to TRBJ2-2; the match to TRBD1 covers 11 bases. From germline, CDR1 is MNHNY and CDR2 SVGAGI (reference sequence). Losses at the gene ends were 2 bases for V and 4 bases for J; bases not matched to a gene: 0. There are 15 residues in the CDR3. As DNA, the CDR3 is TGTGCCAGCAGTTACGGGACAGGGGGCACCGGGGAGCTGTTTTTT. Translating it yields CASSYGTGGTGELFF.

The chain carries TRBV4-3 and TRBJ2-2, with 8 nucleotides matching TRBD2. Germline CDR1 and CDR2: LGHNA and YSLEER. The junction had 9 bases not matched to a gene; V was cut back by 0 bases and J by 0 bases. CDR3 length: 19 residues. The DNA of the CDR3 is TGCGCCAGCAGCCAAGATGGCCCCTCAGCGGGAGCGAACACCGGGGAGCTGTTTTTT. It specifies CASSQDGPSAGANTGELFF.

The chain uses TRBV2 and TRBJ2-5, with 10 bases that match TRBD1. This CDR3 comprises 17 residues. V shed 6 bases and J 3 bases; nucleotides not matched to a gene: 13. Looked up from germline, CDR1 is SNHLY and CDR2 is FYNNEI. DNA of the CDR3: TGTGCCAGCAGGGGAGGGACAGGGGACCGCCCCAAAGAGACCCAGTACTTC. Translated: CASRGGTGDRPKETQYF.

This chain connects TRBV28 to TRBJ1-2; D is unclear. The V end lost 4 bases, the J end lost 3 bases, and 12 bases lay between the germline ends. The CDR3 is 14 residues long. Germline V gene data show CDR1 as MDHEN and CDR2 as SYDVKM. This chain's CDR3 is CASSSGGGYYGYTF. Here the CDR3 DNA reads TGTGCCAGCAGTTCAGGCGGAGGATACTATGGCTACACCTTC.

The J gene is TRBJ1-3, the V gene TRBV5-4; no firm D call. CDR1 and CDR2 (germline): SGHNT, YYREEE (reference sequence). The CDR3 loop spans 13 amino acids. Trimming cost V 2 bases and J 4 bases, with 7 bases left between them. The CDR3 loop reads CASSLSGGNTIYF. CDR3 sequence (DNA): TGTGCCAGCAGCTTATCCGGGGGAAACACCATATATTTT.

V and J are TRBV6-4 and TRBJ2-1, with 12 bases that match TRBD1. With 11 bases clipped from V and 7 bases from J, the junction kept 12 bases outside the gene matches. Germline lookup yields CDR1 MRHNA and CDR2 SNTAGT. This CDR3 spans 15 amino acids. In nucleotides, the CDR3 is TGTGCCGGGGATAATGCGGGACAGGGGGCAAATGAGCAGTTCTTC. This gives the protein CAGDNAGQGANEQFF.

This chain links TRBV6-5 with TRBJ1-5; maybe TRBD1 (6 bases). The germline V and J ends were trimmed by 0 bases and 6 bases, with 12 bases remaining between them. Looked up from germline, CDR1 is MNHEY and CDR2 is SVGAGI. CDR3 length: 15 residues. This CDR3 is CASSYSAGAGQPQHF. In DNA form, the CDR3 reads TGTGCCAGCAGTTACTCCGCAGGGGCAGGTCAGCCCCAGCATTTT.

This chain connects TRBV1 to TRBJ2-1; TRBD2, as called in the table, went unchecked against the DNA. TRBV1 is described as a pseudogene. This CDR3 has 18 amino acids. The CDR3 sequence: CTSSQAIGLAGPWNEQFF. In DNA form, the CDR3 reads TGCACCAGCAGCCAAGCGATCGGACTAGCGGGCCCCTGGAATGAGCAGTTCTTC.

In regard to this clone: Other nucleotide sequences in the sample specify the same CDR3. J is TRBJ2-5 and V is TRBV7-9; 9 nucleotides align to TRBD2. Germline CDR1 and CDR2: SEHNR and FQNEAQ (reference sequence). The CDR3 is 14 residues long. The ends lost 3 bases at V and 1 base at J; junction bases unmatched: 0. The CDR3 loop is CASSLGLAQETQYF. The DNA of the CDR3 is TGTGCCAGCAGCTTGGGACTAGCCCAAGAGACCCAGTACTTC.

The chain has TRBV4-3 and TRBJ2-1; 9 bases are a match to TRBD2. V was clipped by 1 base and J by 2 bases; unmatched bases: 6. The germline CDR1 and CDR2 sequences are LGHNA and YSLEER. The CDR3 sequence is 17 residues long. CDR3: CASSQVLREGAYNEQFF. The CDR3 DNA sequence: TGCGCCAGCAGCCAAGTTCTGCGGGAGGGCGCCTACAATGAGCAGTTCTTC.